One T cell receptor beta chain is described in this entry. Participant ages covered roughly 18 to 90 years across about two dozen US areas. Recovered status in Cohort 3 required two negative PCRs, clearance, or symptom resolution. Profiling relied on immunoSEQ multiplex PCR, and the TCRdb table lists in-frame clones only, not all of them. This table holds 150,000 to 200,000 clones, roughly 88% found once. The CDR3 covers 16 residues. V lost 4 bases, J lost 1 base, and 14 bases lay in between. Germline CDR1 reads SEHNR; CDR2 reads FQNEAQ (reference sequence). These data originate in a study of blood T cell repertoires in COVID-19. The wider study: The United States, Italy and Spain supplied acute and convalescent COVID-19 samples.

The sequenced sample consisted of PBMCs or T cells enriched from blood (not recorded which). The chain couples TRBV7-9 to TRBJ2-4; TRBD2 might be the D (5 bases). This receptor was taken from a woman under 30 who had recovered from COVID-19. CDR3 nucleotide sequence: TGTGCCAGCAGCTCTACTAGAGTAGGGGCCAAAAACATTCAGTACTTC. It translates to CASSSTRVGAKNIQYF.